This TCR beta chain is drawn from a study of blood T cell repertoires in COVID-19 (dated by TCRdb to the early 2020s). About the study as a whole: Samples from collaborators originated in the United States, Italy and Spain and spanned both the acute and convalescent phases of COVID-19. The prospective study material was composed of cDNA or gDNA derived from T cells, B-cell-depleted T cells, or PBMCs. Subjects who had been exposed to COVID-19, were actively infected with it, or had recovered from it provided the deeply sampled blood TCRbeta repertoires that made up the dataset. A freely available public database, intended as a resource for researchers studying the immune response to SARS-CoV-2, is where the repertoires were released. The samples were drawn from the first 160 participants of the ongoing ImmuneRACE study and from 950 to 1,500 subjects provided by 6 global collaborators. A de-identified subject ID, COVID-19 status, age in years and sex were almost always included in the sample metadata. Where available, HLA class I and class II types were obtained from metadata supplied by the sample provider rather than from assay-based typing.

The cysteine opens and the phenylalanine closes a CDR3 of 14 amino acids. Here the CDR3 DNA is all that survives: 42 bases in frame from base 1. The germline V gene supplies CDR1 SGDLS and CDR2 YYNGEE. A distance of 8 bases separates the germline ends of V and J, which lose 0 bases and 2 bases respectively. Points the paper makes about the study in general: Clinical and demographic metadata were provided uncurated, with the amount varying by source and participant.

One collaborating source in Seattle enrolled patients while the patients were actively infected and followed the patients over time throughout the course of disease. Collaborating institutions collected whole blood in K2EDTA tubes following their own protocols. For TCRbeta analysis, collaborators shipped samples in one of three forms: frozen whole blood, isolated PBMCs, or DNA extracted from either of those sample types. As to this clone: Which antigen it targets is not known. No base quality values were provided; no much bigger clone lies one nucleotide off.

TCRbeta CDR3 regions were amplified from genomic DNA using the immunoSEQ Assay, a bias-controlled multiplex PCR. Concerning the study's data processing: Within the assay, amplification of reference gene primers was used to estimate how many nucleated cells each sample contained. To quantify the absolute abundance of each unique TCRbeta CDR3 rearrangement, sequence reads were collapsed and filtered. For each sample, productive Simpson clonality was calculated by taking the square root of Simpson's diversity index across productive rearrangements. TCRdb mirrors the immuneACCESS table, restricted to in-frame sequences. Some clones are absent from its copies; in checked studies, under half trace to an unresolved V gene, and the reason for the others is unknown. V, J and clone size are taken as reported in that table, and D and trimming were inferred from the DNA itself. The sample data list approximately 150,000 clones, and roughly 89% of these were observed just once. The top ten clonotypes cover 7% to 9.5% of the sample.

Sequencing was carried out using peripheral blood. The sequence joins TRBV9 to TRBJ2-5; TRBD2 is a possible D gene, resting on 5 matching bases. The clonotype originates from a man aged 30 to 39 with COVID-19, enrolled during active disease. The nucleotide sequence is given as TGTGCCAGCAGCGTAGGTCCGGGGCAAGAGACCCAGTACTTC. This translates into CASSVGPGQETQYF.